Sequencing of this T cell receptor beta chain was carried out in a study of cytomegalovirus exposure and HLA in healthy donors (dated by TCRdb to 2016 to 2017). For the wider study: An earlier analysis of roughly 500 of the donors reported approximately 290 Gb of sequence data and 117 million unique TCR beta sequences from around 200 million T cells. An earlier analysis of 587 of the donors used high-throughput TCR beta sequencing to judge whether each TCR beta V gene segment behaved as functional or pseudogenic. The number of donors typed differed by locus, with 629-630 for A, B, C, DRB1 and DQB1, roughly 520 for DQA1, 606 for DPA1, and some 470 for DPB1. The study combined high-throughput TCR immunosequencing, statistical association of individual TCRs with disease status, and machine learning to predict cytomegalovirus infection status. Among the roughly 370 genotyped donors, about 85% belonged to the genetic ancestry cluster associated with self-reported Caucasian donors. A later genetic analysis took genome-wide SNP genotypes for about 55% of the roughly 670 donors and used that subset as a discovery cohort. A separate validation cohort of over a hundred different subjects was used in addition to the roughly 700-subject first cohort. A later analysis re-analyzed previously published TCR beta repertoires from several hundred donors and added high-resolution HLA genotyping to study TCR occurrence patterns. Four to six DR-DQ haplotypes were handled as single units for association and clustering, since linkage in the cohort was strong. All discovery cohort repertoires had been generated using a single sequencing platform. Rather than using new phenotypic data, the later analysis identified candidate immune exposures from TCR beta sequences and from how often those sequences occurred across donors. An early release covering roughly 600 HLA-typed donors comprised approximately 300 gigabases of sequencing data and 85 million or so unique TCR sequences. The study profiled the T cell repertoires of under 850 subjects by immunosequencing and related them to cytomegalovirus serostatus. Both class I and class II loci were covered by HLA typing, at four-digit resolution. On average, around 200,000 unique TCR beta nucleotide sequences were sequenced per donor among about 400 genotyped donors of the cohort, with roughly 18% of those sequences being non-productive. Donor age, sex, ethnicity and CMV serostatus were collected together with the repertoire data. The study aimed to test whether signatures of past pathogen exposure could be identified by cataloging public T cell receptors. General findings and caveats noted by the study authors: Presence/absence analyses assumed roughly uniform sequencing depth across donors, an assumption that may not hold. The cohort was sequenced for TCR beta chains only, and without alpha or paired-chain data the features that could be detected were limited. In vitro tests confirmed that three of the cytomegalovirus-associated TCR beta chains recognize cytomegalovirus antigens. A later analysis associated 15,000 to 20,000 TCR beta sequences with specific HLA alleles at a false discovery rate of 0.05. In a later genetic analysis, fewer N-insertions in productive TCRs were reported among donors in an Asian-associated ancestry cluster than the roughly 700-donor mean. Strong co-occurrence of HLA alleles, especially DR and DQ, made assigning TCR associations to individual alleles difficult. Broadly in line with IMGT annotations, most TCR beta V segments showed up in productive rearrangements about 87% or about 30% of the time in an earlier analysis of several hundred of the donors. Linkage disequilibrium might explain the correlated functional status among segregating V segments, but an unknown experimental factor could not be ruled out. The earlier analysis of approximately 540 of the donors excluded fewer than 20 rarely observed V segments, including chromosome 9 orphons, because counts were too low. It was suggested by the authors that the approach could potentially be generalized to other disease states and immunological phenotypes. A cluster of highly shared sequence variants was judged likely to be a technical artifact of the sequencing pipeline. Immune exposure information for the cohort was limited to CMV serostatus. Most TCR sequences were observed very rarely across donors, whereas some public TCRs were present in many individuals. Most CMV-associated TCR beta chains appeared to be HLA-restricted in a later analysis, and the HLA associations seemed to be driven largely by CMV exposure. Because some donors lacked HLA typing at each locus, the association tests relied only on the typed subset. The study gave a list of about 150 TCR beta chains associated with cytomegalovirus. A later genetic analysis associated a missense DCLRE1C variant with V-gene and J-gene trimming of TCR beta chains, and an independent cohort replicated the association. Compared with equally common non-associated chains, HLA-associated TCR beta chains in a later analysis were more clonally expanded and had lower generation probabilities. The classifier was reported to diagnose cytomegalovirus status with high specificity and sensitivity in both the original cohort and the validation cohort. A further reported finding was that TCR beta sequences accurately predicted the HLA-A and HLA-B alleles for most subjects in the first cohort. In a later analysis, several top co-occurrence clusters were reported to appear linked to parvovirus B19, influenza, CMV and Epstein-Barr virus. A later analysis found that TCR association rates varied across HLA loci, with DRB1 alleles showing the most associated TCRs and HLA-C alleles the fewest.

In total, 630 or so healthy bone marrow donors made up the cohort. Cohort members were all nominally healthy when sampled, although unrecorded immune exposures were likely present. The donor was CMV seronegative and belonged to the group of 380 or so seronegative cohort members. A peripheral blood sample was collected from each donor, and TCR beta sequencing was performed on peripheral blood mononuclear cells. Genomic DNA extraction from the blood cell samples was performed with the Qiagen DNeasy Blood Extraction Kit. On this clone: Its target antigen remains unknown.

The method behind the library was the immunoSEQ multiplex PCR assay. For the multiplex PCR, a mixture combining 60 forward primers for TCR Vbeta segments and 13 reverse primers for TCR Jbeta segments was used. The CDR3 region of rearranged TCR beta genes was amplified from genomic DNA by a multiplex PCR assay. The Illumina HiSeq System was used to sequence the amplified TCR beta libraries as 87-base-pair reads. As for the authors' bioinformatics: A later analysis tallied tens of millions of unique TCR beta chains across the approximately 670 repertoires, and around 10 million of those chains were shared by two or more donors. Raw reads were error-corrected and collapsed into unique sequences by a nearest-neighbor algorithm in which closely related sequences were merged to remove PCR and sequencing errors. Alignment of CDR3 sequences to IMGT reference sequences was used to assign V, D and J gene segments. Each retained sequence needed at least a six-nucleotide match to both a V gene segment and a J gene segment. Rearrangements were classified as productive when the CDR3 lacked stop codons and remained in frame with V and J, and all other rearrangements were classified as non-productive. Following IMGT convention, CDR3 was defined as the stretch from the second conserved V-encoded cysteine up to the conserved J-encoded phenylalanine. The earlier analysis of some 550 of the donors excluded any sequence lacking an unambiguous match to a single V gene segment. An earlier analysis of under 750 of the donors called V segments functional above 56.7% productive rearrangements and segregating when the between-donor standard deviation exceeded 5%. A statistical classification framework was built to diagnose cytomegalovirus status from the catalog of TCR beta chain sequences. A later analysis assigned V and J genes by comparing TCR nucleotide sequences with IMGT/GENE-DB human TR gene sequences. Using the TCRdist pipeline, a later analysis assigned CDR3 sequences along with most-parsimonious VDJ recombination scenarios. In a later analysis, each TCR beta chain was defined by its CDR3 amino acid sequence together with its V-gene family, and reads lacking a unique V-gene family were excluded. To address suspected cross-contamination and a sequencing artifact, a later analysis removed 450 to 700 highly shared, low-generation-probability nucleotide sequences. In a later analysis, a clonal expansion index was calculated for each public chain from normalized within-repertoire ranks of inferred template counts. In a later analysis, generation probabilities were computed with a VDJ recombination model fitted to out-of-frame rearrangements, and the resulting probabilities were checked against IGoR. Hypergeometric tests were used in a later analysis to score TCR-TCR, TCR-HLA and TCR-CMV co-occurrence, with a repertoire-size bias correction applied to the TCR pairs. To estimate false discovery rates, a later analysis permuted the HLA or CMV assignments 20 times. In a later analysis, co-occurring TCRs were grouped using DBSCAN, with TCRdist sequence similarity added in when clustering inside HLA-allele-positive subsets. For co-occurrence clustering, repertoires with fewer than 30,000 or more than 120,000 public chains were excluded, along with about five repertoires with anomalous nucleotide sharing. Not all clones reach the TCRdb copy of this immuneACCESS table, which keeps in-frame sequences only. Checked studies attribute under half of the gap to unresolved V genes and leave the rest unexplained. Clonal size and the V and J genes are those of that table, whereas D and trimming came from the DNA. The table of this sample itemizes about 67,000 clones. Of the sample, 1.5% to 2% falls within the top ten clones.

This clonotype originated in a young woman in good health and CMV-seronegative. Source material: PBMCs.

The CDR3: CASSPVQGRGLYGYTF. The nucleotide sequence is TGTGCCAGCTCACCTGTACAGGGTAGGGGTCTCTATGGCTACACCTTC. The chain is encoded by TRBV18 joined to TRBJ1-2, with TRBD1 perhaps the D gene, on 6 matching bases. V is clipped by 3 bases and J by 4 bases, and the sequence between their germline boundaries is 18 bases long. Based on the germline V gene, the CDR1 and CDR2 sequences are KGHSH and LQKENI. The CDR3 sequence holds 16 residues, the cysteine and phenylalanine included. Of all the DNA, just the CDR3 is kept, 48 bases in frame from base 1.